The source of this T cell receptor beta chain is a study of T cells in Graves' hyperthyroidism and ophthalmopathy (dated by TCRdb to 2018 to 2020). Regarding the research as a whole: Peripheral blood samples were taken at initial diagnosis, before any treatment was given. Whether ophthalmopathy could be predicted prospectively was tested in an independent validation cohort made up of roughly 19 hyperthyroidism patients plus 17 patients who later progressed to ophthalmopathy. For training and testing, the 80 to 100 patients in the discovery cohort were randomly divided in a 7:3 ratio. Thyroid tissue and blood T-cell repertoires from several Graves' hyperthyroidism patients were also compared in the study. According to the paper, TCR Vbeta CDR3 sequencing was carried out on 135 peripheral blood samples, which came from 40 to 45 ophthalmopathy, around 74 hyperthyroidism and approximately 17 progressor patients. After sampling, hyperthyroidism patients received methimazole starting at 30 mg daily, and ophthalmopathy patients received high-dose intravenous methylprednisolone. To identify distinguishing TCR V-J signatures, a discovery cohort of some 99 patients was used, comprising 40 to 45 with Graves' ophthalmopathy and around 57 with stable Graves' hyperthyroidism. Overall study outcomes, separate from this receptor: No statistical method was used to set the sample size in advance, and investigators knew the group allocation. A model built on a 13 V-J signature distinguished ophthalmopathy from stable hyperthyroidism, reaching roughly 88% sensitivity and about 81% specificity in cross-validation and 80%/75% in testing. Most expanded thyroid clonotypes (frequency above 0.001) were also detected in blood, a finding suggesting that blood repertoires may reflect thyroid immune responses. During validation, the model predicted progression to ophthalmopathy a median of around six months ahead of onset, with just under 71% sensitivity and 72.22% specificity.

Graves' hyperthyroidism was defined as stable when no progression to ophthalmopathy occurred over 18 months of follow-up. Hyperthyroidism patients were newly diagnosed, with disease duration under 2 months, and aged 18 to 65 years. Any patient with an uncontrolled infection, another autoimmune disease, pregnancy or lactation was excluded. Clinical symptoms, serum thyroxine and TRAb, thyroid ultrasound, and orbital computed tomography formed the basis for the diagnoses. PBMCs were isolated from 7.5 to 10 ml of fresh peripheral blood by Ficoll-Paque density gradient centrifugation. Total RNA was extracted with Trizol reagent, and quality was checked on an Agilent 2100 Bioanalyzer. The TCR beta CDR3 regions were amplified from the RNA transcripts. A first-round RT-PCR of the TCR CDR3 used the HTBI primer set with the Qiagen OneStep RT-PCR kit. The libraries were constructed in a second round of multiplex PCR and then size-selected and purified. The libraries were sequenced on an Illumina HiSeq2000 using paired-end 100 bp reads. The paper's data handling went like this. SOAPnuke was used to process the raw data, removing reads that contained adapters or uncalled bases, had a mean Phred below 15, or lacked an exact match to the constant primer or identifier. COPE v1.2.5 was used to merge the high-quality paired reads, and each unique nucleotide sequence was defined as a clonotype. MiTCR v1.1 was used to align clonotypes to the IMGT TRBV, TRBD and TRBJ reference segments. Only V-J combinations with frequency above 0.0001, covering about 99% of repertoires, were analysed. A TCS score was defined as the ratio between F50 (clonal expansion) and ExV (chaos), using BLOSUM62-based TCRdist between CDR3 peptides within each V-J. Welch's t-statistics and random forest reduced 500 to 550 V-J features to fewer than 15, which were used in a naive Bayes classifier (R e1071). TCRdb trimmed public reads at Q25 via fastp, called clones via MiXCR and kept in-frame beta chains. CDR3 protein sequences are deduplicated, and each keeps its most common genes and DNA. These V and J calls rely on TCRdb rather than the paper's analysis. For this sample the table gives a few hundred thousand distinct CDR3 sequences, of which less than 15% were detected only once. The ten top clones hold over 11% of the sample.

There are a few counts of this clonotype. Its antigen is still unknown. No per-base quality is available; no much larger clone lies one base away. Including the terminal cysteine and phenylalanine, the CDR3 comprises 15 residues. The DNA shown is the 45-base CDR3, in frame from base 1. The germline V gene (reference sequence) yields SEHNR for CDR1 and FQNEAQ for CDR2. V is reduced by 1 base and J by 3 bases, leaving a spacing of 13 bases between them. The sequence is built from TRBV7-9 and TRBJ2-7, and possibly TRBD2, on 6 matching bases. The sequenced sample consisted of blood. This TCR was sampled from a woman aged 40 to 50 with Graves' hyperthyroidism. The DNA reads as follows: TGTGCCAGCAGCTTAGGGTGGCGGGGACTCTACGAGCAGTACTTC. Its amino acids are CASSLGWRGLYEQYF.